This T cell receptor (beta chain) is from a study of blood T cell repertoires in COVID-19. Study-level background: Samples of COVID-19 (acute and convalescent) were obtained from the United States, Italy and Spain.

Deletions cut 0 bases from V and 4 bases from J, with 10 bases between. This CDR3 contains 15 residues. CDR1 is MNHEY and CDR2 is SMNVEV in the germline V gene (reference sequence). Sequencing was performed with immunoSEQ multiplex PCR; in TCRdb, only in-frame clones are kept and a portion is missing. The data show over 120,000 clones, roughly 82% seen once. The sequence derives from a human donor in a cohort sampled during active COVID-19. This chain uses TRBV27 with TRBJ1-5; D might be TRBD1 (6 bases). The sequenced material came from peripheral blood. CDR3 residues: CASSLSAGVNQPQHF. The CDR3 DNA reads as TGTGCCAGCAGTTTATCGGCAGGGGTTAATCAGCCCCAGCATTTT.